This is a list of T cell receptor beta chains from one sample in a study of graft-versus-host responses after intestinal transplantation. This table comes from immunoSEQ multiplex PCR, and its TCRdb copy is limited to in-frame clones, with some not included. The table lists 70,000 to 95,000 clones, approximately 92% of them singletons. Antigens of these TCRs are unknown. Sequenced here: unstimulated CD8+ T cells sorted from spleen or lymph node cells, sampled before transplant. The source of these receptors is a human donor who was the organ donor for an intestinal transplant. CDR3s leave out the opening cysteine and the closing phenylalanine or tryptophan. Where a row states a size, it is once, few, many or the class of an expanded clone; other rows omit it.

V: TRBV5-8
J: TRBJ2-2
size: -
CDR3: ASRDQGEDTGELF

V: TRBV2
J: TRBJ1-2
size: -
CDR3: ASTRGADGYT

V: TRBV6-4
J: TRBJ1-2
size: -
CDR3: ASSDGAGGYGYT

V: TRBV7-6
J: TRBJ2-7
size: -
CDR3: ASSLDGGGYEQY

V: TRBV7-6
J: TRBJ2-7
size: -
CDR3: ASSYGRGISYEQY

V: TRBV2
J: TRBJ2-7
size: -
CDR3: ASSRSGQGLYEQY

V: TRBV2
J: TRBJ1-1
size: once
CDR3: ASNLGEGQAF

V: TRBV5-6
J: TRBJ2-3
size: few
CDR3: ASSDTGLVDDTQY

V: TRBV4-3
J: TRBJ2-7
size: -
CDR3: ASSQGGLAGEQY

V: TRBV28
J: TRBJ2-7
size: -
CDR3: ASSLGLEPREQY

V: TRBV27
J: TRBJ2-7
size: -
CDR3: ASSKSLPGTYEQY

V: TRBV9
J: TRBJ1-2
size: -
CDR3: ASSSSRLGGYT

V: TRBV15
J: TRBJ2-1
size: -
CDR3: ATSRDPRREREQF

V: TRBV27
J: TRBJ2-7
size: -
CDR3: ASSLGLAGAYEQY

V: TRBV28
J: TRBJ1-1
size: -
CDR3: ASSDRENTEAF

V: TRBV28
J: TRBJ1-1
size: -
CDR3: ASSYEGATEAF

V: TRBV2
J: TRBJ2-5
size: once
CDR3: ASQTSSGTLRGETQY

V: TRBV7-8
J: TRBJ2-1
size: -
CDR3: ASSLVWTSGSNEQF

V: TRBV7-9
J: TRBJ2-3
size: -
CDR3: AYAGQGLGDTQY

V: TRBV30
J: TRBJ2-3
size: -
CDR3: AWSVGAGASTDTQY

V: TRBV5-1
J: TRBJ2-7
size: -
CDR3: ASSTRDRDGEQY

V: TRBV7-2
J: TRBJ2-3
size: -
CDR3: ASSLAPPPATTQY

V: TRBV4-1
J: TRBJ2-2
size: -
CDR3: ASNGGNWGEANTGELF

V: TRBV7-9
J: TRBJ2-7
size: -
CDR3: ASSLVLGAREEQY

V: TRBV7-8
J: TRBJ1-2
size: -
CDR3: ASSIGQIGYT

V: TRBV19
J: TRBJ1-5
size: -
CDR3: ASSNEYVTGGDQPQH

V: TRBV5-6
J: TRBJ2-7
size: few
CDR3: ASSLVRGYEQY

V: TRBV30
J: TRBJ1-6
size: -
CDR3: AWSPGSGNSPLH

V: TRBV19
J: TRBJ1-4
size: -
CDR3: ASSIQGEKLF